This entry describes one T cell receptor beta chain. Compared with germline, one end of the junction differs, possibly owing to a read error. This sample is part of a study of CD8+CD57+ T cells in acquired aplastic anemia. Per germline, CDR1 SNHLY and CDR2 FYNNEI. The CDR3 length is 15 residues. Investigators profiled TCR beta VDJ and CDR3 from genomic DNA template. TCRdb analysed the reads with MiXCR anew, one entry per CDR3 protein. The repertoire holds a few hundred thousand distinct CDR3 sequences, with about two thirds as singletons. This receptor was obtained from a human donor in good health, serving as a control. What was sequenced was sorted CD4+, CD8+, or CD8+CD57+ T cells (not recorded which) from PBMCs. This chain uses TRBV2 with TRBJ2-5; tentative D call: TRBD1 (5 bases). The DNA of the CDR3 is TGTGCCAGCAGCTTGACGACAGTACCTGGCCAGCCCCAGCATTTC. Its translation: CASSLTTVPGQPQHF.